Sequencing of this T cell receptor beta chain was carried out in a study of CD8+CD57+ T cells in acquired aplastic anemia. Turning to the study itself: CD4+ cells from healthy donors averaged around 10 million reads.

This CDR3 is built from 18 residues. Unmatched junction bases numbered 14, after V lost 6 bases and J lost 0 bases. The germline V gene encodes CDR1 SNHLY and CDR2 FYNNEI. Study-level results: Patients and controls had in common twenty-nine CD8+ CDR3 sequences.

This clonotype was found many times. Its target is unknown. Investigators profiled TCR beta VDJ and CDR3 from genomic DNA template. TCRdb analysed the reads with MiXCR anew, one entry per CDR3 protein. The repertoire holds about 220,000 distinct CDR3 sequences, 30% to 40% seen once, with 1.1% in the top ten. The chain employs TRBV2 and TRBJ1-1; 9 bases align to TRBD1. The receptor's source is a human donor in good health, serving as a control. Material: sorted CD4+, CD8+, or CD8+CD57+ T cells (not recorded which) from PBMCs. This chain's CDR3 is CASRSQGANLLMNTEAFF. Here the CDR3 DNA reads TGTGCCAGCAGATCACAGGGGGCGAATCTCCTTATGAACACTGAAGCTTTCTTT.